Detailed here is one TCR beta chain. This clonotype appeared many times. Its antigen is unknown. The sample holds no much larger clone one base away, and base qualities are not on file. CDR1 is given as SGHTA and CDR2 as FQGTGA, both from the germline V gene. V gives up 5 bases and J gives up 7 bases, and the segment between their germline ends measures 14 bases. Counted from cysteine to phenylalanine, this CDR3 has 13 amino acids. Of the read, only the CDR3 DNA is kept; its 39 bases are in frame from base 1. The sample comes from a study of CD8 T cells in ankylosing spondylitis (dated by TCRdb to the late 2010s). Study-wide context: To find TCR variants linked to disease, the study profiled T cell receptor beta repertoires in ankylosing spondylitis patients and healthy donors. Peripheral blood samples were taken, and synovial fluid was additionally collected from ankylosing spondylitis patients. The whole study cohort included over a hundred healthy donors and under 30 ankylosing spondylitis patients. Results and caveats for the whole study, not just this receptor: Blood from ankylosing spondylitis patients appeared to be characterized by a TCR beta motif made up of under 10 highly homologous amino acid variants. The disease-linked clones were reported to be significantly enriched in matched synovial fluid samples from ankylosing spondylitis patients. Some of the motif variants had been reported before in the synovial fluid and blood of reactive arthritis patients, a finding that suggests common disease-initiation mechanisms. The disease-linked clones had a CD8+ phenotype and were found at relatively low frequencies in peripheral blood.

These reads were obtained on an Illumina HiSeq 2500. Quantitative 5'-RACE with molecular barcodes was used to prepare TCR beta libraries. As for how the authors treated the data: A new computational method based on a probabilistic model of VDJ rearrangement was used to identify disease-linked TCR variants. Using fastp at Q25 and MiXCR, TCRdb reprocessed the public reads and kept productive beta chains. When rows share a CDR3 protein, they turn into one entry using the most common DNA and genes. TCRdb, rather than the study authors, made the V and J calls. In this sample the table shows 50,000 or so distinct CDR3 sequences, approximately 7.4% of which occur a single time. Jointly, the top ten make up around 8.5% of the sample.

Recombination linked TRBV7-3 to TRBJ1-1, with TRBD1 as a weak D call on 6 bases. The sequence was collected from a female donor with ankylosing spondylitis or in good health (not recorded which). Source material: blood, either unsorted or a sorted T cell fraction (not recorded which). The sequenced DNA is TGTGCCAGCAGCCTAAACAGGGAGGTTGAAGCTTTCTTT. Its amino acids are CASSLNREVEAFF. The reference TRBV7-3 and TRBJ1-1 proteins fill in what lies around the CDR3, so the full variable domain reads GAGVSQTPSNKVTEKGKYVELRCDPISGHTALYWYRQSLGQGPEFLIYFQGTGAADDSGLPNDRFFAVRPEGSVSTLKIQRTERGDSAVYLCASSLNREVEAFFGQGTRLTVV.